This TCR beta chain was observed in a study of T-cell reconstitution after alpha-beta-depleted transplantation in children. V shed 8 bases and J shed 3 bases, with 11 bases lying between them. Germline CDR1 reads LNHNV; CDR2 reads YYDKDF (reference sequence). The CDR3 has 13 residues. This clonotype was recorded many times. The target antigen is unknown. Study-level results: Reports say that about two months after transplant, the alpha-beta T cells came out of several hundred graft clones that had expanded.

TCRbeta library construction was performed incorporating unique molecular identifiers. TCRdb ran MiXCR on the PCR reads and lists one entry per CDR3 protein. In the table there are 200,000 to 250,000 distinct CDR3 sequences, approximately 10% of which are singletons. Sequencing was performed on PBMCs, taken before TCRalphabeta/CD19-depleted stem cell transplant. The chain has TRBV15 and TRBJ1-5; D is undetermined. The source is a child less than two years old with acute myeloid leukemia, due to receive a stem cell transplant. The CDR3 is CATGGPHNQPQHF. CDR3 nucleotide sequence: TGTGCCACCGGAGGGCCCCACAATCAGCCCCAGCATTTT.